This T cell receptor beta chain was documented in a study of cytomegalovirus exposure and HLA in healthy donors. Repertoires were generated with immunoSEQ multiplex PCR, while TCRdb's copy carries only in-frame clones and drops some. The sample lists some 170,000 clones, around nine tenths occurring once. Whole-study results and caveats: A list of roughly 180 TCR beta chains associated with cytomegalovirus was given. Reportedly, diagnosis of cytomegalovirus status by the classifier showed high specificity and sensitivity. There were some public TCRs occurring in many donors, but most TCR sequences were rare. In vitro testing confirmed a few CMV-associated chains as specific for CMV antigens.

V was shortened by 0 bases and J by 0 bases, with 8 bases between the two germline ends. This CDR3 has 16 residues. Germline lookup yields CDR1 LGHNA and CDR2 YSLEER. About this clone itself: As yet, its antigen is unknown.

The specimen sequenced was PBMCs. The genes are TRBV4-3 and TRBJ1-4; D gene uncertain. The clonotype originates from a woman under 40 in good health and CMV-seronegative. The chain's CDR3 is CASSQDLRSTNEKLFF. The CDR3 bases are TGCGCCAGCAGCCAAGATCTCCGGTCAACTAATGAAAAACTGTTTTTT.